This T cell receptor (beta chain) stems from a study of T cells in Graves' hyperthyroidism and ophthalmopathy. V lost 3 bases and J lost 6; bases outside the gene matches: 11. Germline-derived CDR1 and CDR2 are SGDLS and YYNGEE. The CDR3 runs 15 residues. From RNA transcripts, TCR beta CDR3 regions were amplified. Using the HTBI primer set, a first-round RT-PCR was run on the TCR CDR3. TCRdb re-called the multiplex PCR reads with MiXCR, one entry per CDR3 protein. The data hold 500,000 to 550,000 distinct CDR3 sequences, with approximately 20% observed a single time. Study-wide results and limits: Ophthalmopathy onset followed model prediction by a median around six months. Ophthalmopathy cases were set apart from stable hyperthyroidism by a 13 V-J model.

This clonotype turned up a few times. Its target is unknown. Diagnoses used clinical symptoms, serum thyroxine and TRAb, thyroid ultrasound and orbital computed tomography. Sequencing was performed on blood. The sequence was obtained from a man between 40 and 49 years old with Graves' ophthalmopathy. The chain recombines TRBV9 with TRBJ1-2; TRBD1 matches at 7 bases. This CDR3 is CASSAQIPGGDGYTF. Written as DNA, the CDR3 is TGTGCCAGCAGCGCCCAGATCCCAGGGGGAGATGGCTACACCTTC.